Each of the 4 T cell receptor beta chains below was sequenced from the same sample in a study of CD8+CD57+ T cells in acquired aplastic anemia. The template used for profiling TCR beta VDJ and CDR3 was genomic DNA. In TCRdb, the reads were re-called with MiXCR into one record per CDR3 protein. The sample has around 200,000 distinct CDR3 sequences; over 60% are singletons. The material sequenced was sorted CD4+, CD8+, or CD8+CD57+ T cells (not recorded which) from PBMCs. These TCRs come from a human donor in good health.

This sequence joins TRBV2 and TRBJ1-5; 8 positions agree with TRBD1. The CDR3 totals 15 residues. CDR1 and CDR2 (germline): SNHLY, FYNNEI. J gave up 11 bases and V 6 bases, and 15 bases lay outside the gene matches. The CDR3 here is CASSRSTGVAETQHF. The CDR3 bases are TGTGCCAGCAGCCGTTCGACAGGGGTTGCGGAGACCCAGCATTTT.

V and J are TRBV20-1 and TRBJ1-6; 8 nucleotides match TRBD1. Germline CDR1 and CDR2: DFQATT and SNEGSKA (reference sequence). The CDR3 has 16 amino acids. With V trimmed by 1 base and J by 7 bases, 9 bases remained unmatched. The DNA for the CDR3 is TGCAGTGCTAGAGTGATAGGTGGGACAGGCAATTCACCCCTCCACTTT. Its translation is CSARVIGGTGNSPLHF.

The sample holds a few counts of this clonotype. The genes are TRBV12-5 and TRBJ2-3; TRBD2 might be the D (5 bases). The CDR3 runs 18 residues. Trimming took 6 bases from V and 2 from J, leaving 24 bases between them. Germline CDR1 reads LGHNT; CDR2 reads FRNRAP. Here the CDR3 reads CASGPISSDIPSTDTQYF. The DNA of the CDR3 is TGTGCTAGTGGCCCAATAAGTAGCGATATTCCCTCCACAGATACGCAGTATTTT.

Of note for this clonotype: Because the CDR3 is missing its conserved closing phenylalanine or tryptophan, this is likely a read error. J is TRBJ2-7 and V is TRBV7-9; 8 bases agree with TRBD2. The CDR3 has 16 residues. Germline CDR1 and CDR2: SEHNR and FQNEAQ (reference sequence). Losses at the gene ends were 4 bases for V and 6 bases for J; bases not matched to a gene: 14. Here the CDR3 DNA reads TGTGCCAGCAGCTCTTGGCTCCAGCGGGAGTTCTTCGAGCAGTACCTC. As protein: CASSSWLQREFFEQYL.